A single sample is the source of the 26 T cell receptor beta chains below, sequenced in a study of CD8 T cells in Susac syndrome. Reverse transcription of roughly 0.5 to 1 ug RNA was performed with random hexamers. One entry per CDR3 protein results from TCRdb running MiXCR on the immunoSEQ multiplex PCR reads. Seen here are a few hundred thousand distinct CDR3 sequences, approximately 95% observed once, and the top ten hold 0.075% to 0.095%. Sequences were obtained from CD4+ T cells from PBMCs. The receptors stem from a human donor with multiple sclerosis.

In nucleotides, the CDR3 is TGTGCCACCGCTGAGAAAGGGGCGGGAGAGACCCAGTACTTC. The encoded protein is CATAEKGAGETQYF. The chain couples TRBV24-1 to TRBJ2-5; D may be TRBD1 or TRBD2 (5 bases each). Germline assignment: CDR1 KGHDR and CDR2 SFDVKD. The CDR3 covers 14 residues. With 9 bases removed from V and 4 bases from J, the gap between germline ends came to 17 bases.

The genes are TRBV18 and TRBJ2-3, with a tentative D call TRBD2 (6 bases). CDR3 length equals 14 residues. With 0 bases removed from V and 8 bases from J, the gap between germline ends came to 12 bases. Germline lookup yields CDR1 KGHSH and CDR2 LQKENI. The CDR3 DNA reads as TGTGCCAGCTCACCACCAGGGACTTCCCCTACGCAGTATTTT. It specifies CASSPPGTSPTQYF.

This clonotype showed up just once. The chain recombines TRBV27 with TRBJ2-5, with 7 positions matching TRBD2. Trimming removed 5 bases from V and 2 bases from J; junction bases left unmatched: 11. Germline V gene lookup returns CDR1 MNHEY and CDR2 SMNVEV (reference sequence). The CDR3 loop spans 16 amino acids. The CDR3 loop is CASSILGEGAQETQYF. CDR3 DNA sequence: TGTGCCAGCAGTATACTAGGGGAGGGAGCGCAAGAGACCCAGTACTTC.

This chain connects TRBV20-1 to TRBJ2-5; no reliable D call. Per germline, CDR1 DFQATT and CDR2 SNEGSKA (reference sequence). Deletions cut 6 bases from V and 4 bases from J, with 9 bases between. The CDR3 consists of 11 residues. The CDR3 spells CSAESLETQYF. The DNA of the CDR3 is TGCAGTGCCGAAAGCCTAGAGACCCAGTACTTC.

V gene TRBV5-1 combines with J gene TRBJ2-7; 8 nucleotides agree with TRBD2. Germline assignment: CDR1 SGHRS and CDR2 YFSETQ. With 3 bases clipped from V and 3 bases from J, the junction kept 5 bases outside the gene matches. CDR3 length equals 14 residues. The CDR3 sequence: CASSSAGTSYEQYF. Written as DNA, the CDR3 is TGCGCCAGCAGCTCCGCCGGGACTAGCTACGAGCAGTACTTC.

This chain connects TRBV20-1 to TRBJ2-1; a possible D gene is TRBD1 (6 bases). V was shortened by 6 bases and J by 1 base, with 19 bases between the two germline ends. The CDR3 has 16 residues. Germline V lookup: CDR1 DFQATT, CDR2 SNEGSKA (reference sequence). The CDR3 nucleotides read TGCAGTGCCCGGAACAGGGAAGGAGGATCCTACAATGAGCAGTTCTTC. This gives the protein CSARNREGGSYNEQFF.

The chain employs TRBV4-1 and TRBJ2-5; no definite D call. V gave up 3 bases and J gave up 3 bases, with 8 bases separating them. Per germline, CDR1 MGHRA and CDR2 YSYEKL. CDR3 length equals 13 residues. CDR3 DNA sequence: TGCGCCAGCAGCCAGACGCCAGAAGAGACCCAGTACTTC. Residues: CASSQTPEETQYF.

CDR3 DNA sequence: TGCAGCGTTGCCCCGAGGGCGGGGGGGGCGCAATCCTACGAGCAGTACTTC. It encodes CSVAPRAGGAQSYEQYF. The chain employs TRBV29-1 and TRBJ2-7, with 9 bases lining up with TRBD2. The CDR3 has 17 amino acids. Trimming removed 4 bases from V and 1 base from J; junction bases left unmatched: 14. The V gene's germline CDR1 is SQVTM and CDR2 ANQGSEA.

The rearrangement links TRBV7-8 to TRBJ1-1; maybe TRBD1 (6 bases). Trimming removed 5 bases from V and 1 base from J, with 11 bases in between. CDR1 is SGHVS, CDR2 FQNEAQ, per germline. The CDR3 contains 14 residues. The CDR3 loop reads CASSVTGWNTEAFF. The CDR3 coding sequence is TGTGCCAGCAGCGTAACAGGGTGGAACACTGAAGCTTTCTTT.

J is TRBJ1-5 and V is TRBV12-3 or TRBV12-4; TRBD1 aligns across 8 bases. This CDR3 contains 14 residues. The V and J ends lost 6 bases and 6 bases, in that order; junction bases with no gene match: 7. CDR3 loop: CASRGDRGGQPQHF. The CDR3 DNA is TGTGCCAGCAGGGGCGACAGGGGAGGTCAGCCCCAGCATTTT.

The rearrangement joins TRBV9 to TRBJ2-5; TRBD1 aligns across 7 bases. This CDR3 comprises 15 residues. The V gene end was trimmed by 0 bases and the J gene end by 5 bases; junction bases not matched to a gene: 7. The germline V gene has CDR1 SGDLS and CDR2 YYNGEE. The CDR3 DNA is TGTGCCAGCAGCGTAGCCGCGACAGGGTGGGAGACCCAGTACTTC. It codes for CASSVAATGWETQYF. Variable domain in full (rest from reference TRBV9 and TRBJ2-5): DSGVTQTPKHLITATGQRVTLRCSPRSGDLSVYWYQQSLDQGLQFLIQYYNGEERAKGNILERFSAQQFPDLHSELNLSSLELGDSALYFCASSVAATGWETQYFGPGTRLLVL.

The count of this clonotype is one. The chain joins TRBV3-1 to TRBJ1-1; 11 nucleotides match TRBD1. The CDR3 extends over 15 amino acids. The V gene end was trimmed by 1 base and the J gene end by 5 bases; junction bases not matched to a gene: 3. Germline CDR1 is LGHDT and CDR2 is YNNKEL (reference sequence). CDR3 sequence reads: CASSQARDRGTEAFF. DNA for the CDR3: TGTGCCAGCAGCCAAGCCCGGGACAGGGGGACTGAAGCTTTCTTT.

The genes are TRBV24-1 and TRBJ2-5, with 8 bases identical to TRBD2. There are 16 residues in the CDR3. Germline trimming cut 2 bases from V and 4 bases from J; bases unmatched to any gene: 8. Germline V lookup: CDR1 KGHDR, CDR2 SFDVKD. The CDR3: CATSDSSRGGGETQYF. The CDR3 nucleotides are TGTGCCACCAGTGATTCATCCCGGGGGGGAGGAGAGACCCAGTACTTC.

This rearrangement joins TRBV29-1 to TRBJ1-2, with D possibly TRBD1 on 5 matching bases. Germline CDR1 and CDR2: SQVTM and ANQGSEA. The CDR3 consists of 13 residues. Trimming removed 3 bases at V and 5 bases at J, with 13 bases between. As DNA, the CDR3 is TGCAGCGTTGAGAGATCGGCAGGGTATGGCTACACCTTC. Residues: CSVERSAGYGYTF.

This sequence joins TRBV27 and TRBJ2-3; possibly TRBD2 for D (6 bases). The CDR3 runs 13 residues. Trimming stripped 6 bases from V and 5 bases from J, with 12 bases between. Germline V gene data show CDR1 as MNHEY and CDR2 as SMNVEV (reference sequence). CDR3 nucleotide sequence: TGTGCCAGCAGCCCGCGTAGCGGAGATACGCAGTATTTT. Its translation is CASSPRSGDTQYF.

V gene TRBV7-9 combines with J gene TRBJ2-7; 7 nucleotides align to TRBD1. Germline V gene data show CDR1 as SEHNR and CDR2 as FQNEAQ (reference sequence). This CDR3 comprises 17 residues. Trimming removed 5 bases from V and 1 base from J; junction bases left unmatched: 14. The CDR3 is CASSPRLQGTPSYEQYF. CDR3 bases: TGTGCCAGCAGCCCCAGGTTACAGGGGACCCCGTCCTACGAGCAGTACTTC.

The chain employs TRBV30 and TRBJ2-3; TRBD2 agrees at 10 bases. Losses at the gene ends were 4 bases for V and 4 bases for J; bases not matched to a gene: 5. The CDR3 is 14 residues long. Germline loops: CDR1 GTSNPN, CDR2 SVGIG (reference sequence). For the CDR3, the DNA is TGTGCCTGGACCTTAGGACTAGCGGCAGATACGCAGTATTTT. It translates to CAWTLGLAADTQYF. The whole variable domain, remainder taken from reference TRBV30 and TRBJ2-3, is SQTIHQWPATLVQPVGSPLSLECTVEGTSNPNLYWYRQAAGRGLQLLFYSVGIGQISSEVPQNLSASRPQDRQFILSSKKLLLSDSGFYLCAWTLGLAADTQYFGPGTRLTVL.

The rearrangement uses TRBV29-1 and TRBJ2-3, with a tentative D call TRBD2 (5 bases). From germline, CDR1 is SQVTM and CDR2 ANQGSEA. V was pared by 4 bases and J by 2 bases, with 13 bases between. The CDR3 is 14 amino acids. This CDR3 is CSVGRGSDTDTQYF. The CDR3 DNA reads as TGCAGCGTTGGCCGTGGTAGCGACACAGATACGCAGTATTTT.

CDR3 sequence (DNA): TGTGCCAGCAGCAAAGAGGGACAGGGGGCCACCGGGGAGCTGTTTTTT. This translates into CASSKEGQGATGELFF. The gene calls are TRBV11-1 and TRBJ2-2; TRBD1 matches at 12 bases. CDR3 size: 16 residues. The junction had 5 bases not matched to a gene; V was cut back by 5 bases and J by 4 bases. The germline V gene encodes CDR1 SGHAT and CDR2 FQDESV (reference sequence).

The chain is built from TRBV7-3 and TRBJ2-1; possibly TRBD2 for D (5 bases). Germline CDR1 SGHTA, CDR2 FQGTGA. CDR3 size: 14 residues. The V gene lost 0 bases and the J gene lost 5 bases, with 8 bases spanning the gap. The CDR3 nucleotides read TGTGCCAGCAGCTTAACTAGCGAGCACAATGAGCAGTTCTTC. Translated, it gives CASSLTSEHNEQFF. The whole variable domain, remainder taken from reference TRBV7-3 and TRBJ2-1, is GAGVSQTPSNKVTEKGKYVELRCDPISGHTALYWYRQSLGQGPEFLIYFQGTGAADDSGLPNDRFFAVRPEGSVSTLKIQRTERGDSAVYLCASSLTSEHNEQFFGPGTRLTVL.

Only one count was recorded for this clonotype. The chain couples TRBV20-1 to TRBJ1-2; 8 bases line up with TRBD1. The V gene end was trimmed by 4 bases and the J gene end by 4 bases; junction bases not matched to a gene: 5. CDR1 and CDR2 (germline): DFQATT, SNEGSKA (reference sequence). This CDR3 region has 13 residues. CDR3 residues: CSAKDRAGYGYTF. For the CDR3, the DNA is TGCAGTGCTAAGGACAGGGCGGGCTATGGCTACACCTTC.

The chain's CDR3 is CSASNTQSYEQYF. CDR3 sequence (DNA): TGCAGTGCTAGTAACACACAAAGCTACGAGCAGTACTTC. This sequence joins TRBV20-1 and TRBJ2-7; unclear D gene. This CDR3 has 13 residues. V dropped 3 bases and J dropped 3 bases, with 12 bases sitting between them. The germline gives CDR1 DFQATT, CDR2 SNEGSKA (reference sequence).

This rearrangement joins TRBV20-1 to TRBJ2-5; tentatively, D is TRBD1 (5 bases). The CDR3 contains 13 residues. V lost 7 bases and J 5 bases, leaving 17 bases between the germline ends. CDR1 and CDR2 (germline): DFQATT, SNEGSKA (reference sequence). This CDR3 is CSESRVFFETQYF. The DNA of the CDR3 is TGCAGTGAATCCAGGGTGTTTTTCGAGACCCAGTACTTC.

V is TRBV18 and J is TRBJ2-5; D not resolved. The CDR3 runs 13 residues. The germline V gene has CDR1 KGHSH and CDR2 LQKENI. Between the trimmed V and J ends, which lost 2 bases and 3 bases, there was a span of 7 bases. In nucleotides, the CDR3 is TGTGCCAGCTCACCAGGGTCTAAAGAGACCCAGTACTTC. It specifies CASSPGSKETQYF.

The CDR3 DNA sequence: TGTGCCAGCAGCCATGGAAGCGGGAAGGCTTGGGAGACCCAGTACTTC. Translated, it gives CASSHGSGKAWETQYF. The chain combines TRBV3-1 with TRBJ2-5, with 7 bases that match TRBD2. V lost 3 bases, J lost 5 bases, and 12 bases stayed unmatched. Germline V lookup: CDR1 LGHDT, CDR2 YNNKEL (reference sequence). This CDR3 is built from 16 residues.

CDR3 in DNA: TGCGCCAGCAGCTACGCAGGGGGTTCCGGCGACGGCTACACCTTC. It is translated as CASSYAGGSGDGYTF. The chain is built from TRBV5-1 and TRBJ1-2; TRBD1 matches 7 bases. The germline V gene encodes CDR1 SGHRS and CDR2 YFSETQ. Trimming removed 3 bases from V and 8 bases from J; junction bases left unmatched: 13. The CDR3 spans 15 residues.